Listed below are T cell receptor beta chains from one sample, sequenced in a study of CD8 T cells in ankylosing spondylitis. From the 5' RACE reads, TCRdb called clonotypes with MiXCR, one entry per CDR3 protein. The profile shows under 250,000 distinct CDR3 sequences, 30% to 40% of them singletons. The sample comprised blood, either unsorted or a sorted T cell fraction (not recorded which). The receptors come from a male donor with ankylosing spondylitis or in good health (not recorded which). The CDR3 runs from the conserved cysteine through the conserved F or W. A D gene is named only where the DNA matches it firmly. Rows give clone size only sometimes, using once, few, many, or a class for an expanded clone.

d_call: TRBD1; clone_size: few; j_call: TRBJ1-5; v_call: TRBV12-3/TRBV12-4; cdr3_aa: CASSWDRGQPQHF; cdr3_nt: TGTGCCAGCAGTTGGGACAGGGGTCAGCCCCAGCATTTT
d_call: .; clone_size: .; j_call: TRBJ2-5; v_call: TRBV7-9; cdr3_aa: CASSLDPTVKETQYF; cdr3_nt: TGTGCCAGCAGCTTAGACCCAACAGTCAAGGAGACCCAGTACTTC
d_call: .; clone_size: .; j_call: TRBJ2-1; v_call: TRBV29-1; cdr3_aa: CSVPVTGHNEQFF; cdr3_nt: TGCAGCGTCCCAGTGACGGGTCACAATGAGCAGTTCTTC
d_call: .; clone_size: .; j_call: TRBJ2-7; v_call: TRBV20-1; cdr3_aa: CSARGGNHPYEQYF; cdr3_nt: TGCAGTGCTAGAGGGGGTAACCATCCCTACGAGCAGTACTTC
d_call: .; clone_size: .; j_call: TRBJ2-7; v_call: TRBV12-3/TRBV12-4; cdr3_aa: CASSFGVLEQYF; cdr3_nt: TGTGCCAGCAGTTTCGGGGTACTGGAGCAGTACTTC
d_call: .; clone_size: few; j_call: TRBJ2-7; v_call: TRBV12-3/TRBV12-4; cdr3_aa: CASSFNYRSDGEQYF; cdr3_nt: TGTGCCAGCAGTTTTAATTACAGGTCGGATGGCGAGCAGTACTTC
d_call: TRBD1; clone_size: .; j_call: TRBJ1-1; v_call: TRBV15; cdr3_aa: CATNRDRGPGMNTEAFF; cdr3_nt: TGTGCCACCAACAGGGACAGGGGGCCTGGGATGAACACTGAAGCTTTCTTT
d_call: TRBD2; clone_size: .; j_call: TRBJ2-5; v_call: TRBV12-3/TRBV12-4; cdr3_aa: CASSPMGGGGTSETQYF; cdr3_nt: TGTGCCAGCAGTCCTATGGGCGGCGGGGGGACGTCGGAGACCCAGTACTTC
d_call: .; clone_size: .; j_call: TRBJ2-1; v_call: TRBV28; cdr3_aa: CASSFLGSYNEQFF; cdr3_nt: TGTGCCAGCAGTTTCCTAGGGTCCTACAATGAGCAGTTCTTC
d_call: TRBD2; clone_size: .; j_call: TRBJ2-3; v_call: TRBV20-1; cdr3_aa: CSPELAGSTDTQYF; cdr3_nt: TGCAGCCCCGAACTAGCGGGGAGCACAGATACGCAGTATTTT
d_call: TRBD1; clone_size: .; j_call: TRBJ2-7; v_call: TRBV24-1; cdr3_aa: CAIGTGNGYEQYF; cdr3_nt: TGTGCCATCGGGACAGGTAATGGGTACGAGCAGTACTTC
d_call: TRBD1; clone_size: few; j_call: TRBJ2-7; v_call: TRBV9; cdr3_aa: CASSVGGTGRRYEQYF; cdr3_nt: TGTGCCAGCAGCGTAGGAGGGACAGGAAGGAGGTACGAGCAGTACTTC
d_call: .; clone_size: few; j_call: TRBJ2-1; v_call: TRBV5-1; cdr3_aa: CASSLDLDHEQFF; cdr3_nt: TGCGCCAGCAGCTTGGACTTGGACCATGAGCAGTTCTTC
d_call: .; clone_size: .; j_call: TRBJ2-3; v_call: TRBV20-1; cdr3_aa: CSARDPLMPDTQYF; cdr3_nt: TGCAGTGCCCGGGACCCCCTAATGCCAGATACGCAGTATTTT
d_call: .; clone_size: few; j_call: TRBJ1-2; v_call: TRBV6-5; cdr3_aa: CASSNLYYGYTF; cdr3_nt: TGTGCCAGCAGTAATCTATACTATGGCTACACCTTC
d_call: .; clone_size: few; j_call: TRBJ2-1; v_call: TRBV5-6; cdr3_aa: CASSLGDTLGNEQFF; cdr3_nt: TGTGCCAGCAGCTTGGGGGACACGCTGGGGAATGAGCAGTTCTTC
d_call: .; clone_size: few; j_call: TRBJ2-1; v_call: TRBV5-1; cdr3_aa: CASSVRGIRYNEQFF; cdr3_nt: TGCGCCAGCAGTGTCCGGGGGATTCGCTACAATGAGCAGTTCTTC
d_call: .; clone_size: .; j_call: TRBJ2-7; v_call: TRBV7-2; cdr3_aa: CASSLSPGYEQYF; cdr3_nt: TGTGCCAGCAGCTTAAGCCCCGGCTACGAGCAGTACTTC
d_call: .; clone_size: .; j_call: TRBJ2-6; v_call: TRBV5-6; cdr3_aa: CASSPGRGSSGANVLTF; cdr3_nt: TGTGCCAGCAGCCCGGGACGTGGGAGCTCTGGGGCCAACGTCCTGACTTTC
d_call: TRBD2; clone_size: few; j_call: TRBJ2-3; v_call: TRBV9; cdr3_aa: CASSVLAGSTDTQYF; cdr3_nt: TGTGCCAGCAGCGTACTAGCGGGGAGCACAGATACGCAGTATTTT
d_call: .; clone_size: many; j_call: TRBJ1-6; v_call: TRBV4-1; cdr3_aa: CASSQEGGSPLHF; cdr3_nt: TGCGCCAGCAGCCAAGAGGGCGGCTCGCCCCTCCACTTT
d_call: TRBD1; clone_size: .; j_call: TRBJ2-7; v_call: TRBV10-3; cdr3_aa: CAGGGQGPHEQYF; cdr3_nt: TGTGCCGGGGGGGGACAGGGCCCCCACGAGCAGTACTTC
d_call: .; clone_size: few; j_call: TRBJ2-5; v_call: TRBV20-1; cdr3_aa: CSALLGVGETQYF; cdr3_nt: TGCAGTGCTCTACTGGGGGTTGGAGAGACCCAGTACTTC
d_call: .; clone_size: .; j_call: TRBJ2-5; v_call: TRBV12-3/TRBV12-4; cdr3_aa: CASSPSGLGTQYF; cdr3_nt: TGTGCCAGCAGTCCCAGTGGCCTTGGGACCCAGTACTTC
d_call: .; clone_size: few; j_call: TRBJ2-7; v_call: TRBV10-3; cdr3_aa: CAISELTARSYEQYF; cdr3_nt: TGTGCCATCAGTGAGTTGACGGCACGCTCCTACGAGCAGTACTTC
d_call: TRBD2; clone_size: many; j_call: TRBJ2-7; v_call: TRBV12-3/TRBV12-4; cdr3_aa: CASSLAGPYEQYF; cdr3_nt: TGTGCCAGCAGCCTAGCGGGGCCCTACGAGCAGTACTTC
d_call: TRBD2; clone_size: .; j_call: TRBJ2-1; v_call: TRBV20-1; cdr3_aa: CSALGLAAGGNEQFF; cdr3_nt: TGCAGTGCTCTTGGACTAGCAGCGGGGGGGAATGAGCAGTTCTTC
d_call: .; clone_size: .; j_call: TRBJ2-1; v_call: TRBV29-1; cdr3_aa: CSVSGAFGNEQFF; cdr3_nt: TGCAGCGTTTCGGGGGCCTTCGGGAATGAGCAGTTCTTC
d_call: .; clone_size: .; j_call: TRBJ1-1; v_call: TRBV29-1; cdr3_aa: CSVVQGHTEAFF; cdr3_nt: TGCAGCGTTGTTCAGGGGCACACTGAAGCTTTCTTT
d_call: TRBD1; clone_size: few; j_call: TRBJ2-1; v_call: TRBV11-3; cdr3_aa: CASSFGQGPYNEQFF; cdr3_nt: TGTGCCAGCAGCTTTGGACAGGGACCCTACAATGAGCAGTTCTTC
d_call: TRBD1; clone_size: .; j_call: TRBJ2-5; v_call: TRBV5-1; cdr3_aa: CASSLGQGARQETQYF; cdr3_nt: TGCGCCAGCAGCCTCGGACAGGGGGCAAGGCAAGAGACCCAGTACTTC
d_call: .; clone_size: .; j_call: TRBJ2-2; v_call: TRBV7-8; cdr3_aa: CASRRFAGATNTGELFF; cdr3_nt: TGTGCCAGCAGACGTTTTGCGGGGGCGACGAACACCGGGGAGCTGTTTTTT
d_call: .; clone_size: .; j_call: TRBJ2-1; v_call: TRBV7-3; cdr3_aa: CASSLPGVLYNEQFF; cdr3_nt: TGTGCCAGCAGCTTACCGGGGGTACTCTACAATGAGCAGTTCTTC
d_call: .; clone_size: .; j_call: TRBJ2-3; v_call: TRBV11-2; cdr3_aa: CASSLDGGLTQYF; cdr3_nt: TGTGCCAGCAGCTTAGATGGAGGTTTGACGCAGTATTTT
d_call: .; clone_size: .; j_call: TRBJ2-1; v_call: TRBV2; cdr3_aa: CASSPDSGNEQFF; cdr3_nt: TGTGCCAGCAGCCCCGACAGTGGCAATGAGCAGTTCTTC
d_call: .; clone_size: .; j_call: TRBJ2-1; v_call: TRBV18; cdr3_aa: CASSPSGGANGNEQFF; cdr3_nt: TGTGCCAGCTCACCATCGGGCGGGGCCAATGGGAATGAGCAGTTCTTC
d_call: .; clone_size: .; j_call: TRBJ2-1; v_call: TRBV10-1; cdr3_aa: CASSGDSVYNEQFF; cdr3_nt: TGCGCCAGCAGTGGAGACAGCGTCTACAATGAGCAGTTCTTC
d_call: .; clone_size: few; j_call: TRBJ2-1; v_call: TRBV20-1; cdr3_aa: CSARDNPTNEQFF; cdr3_nt: TGCAGTGCTAGAGATAACCCCACCAATGAGCAGTTCTTC
d_call: TRBD1; clone_size: .; j_call: TRBJ1-2; v_call: TRBV7-6; cdr3_aa: CASGPGGRGYTF; cdr3_nt: TGTGCCAGCGGGCCAGGGGGAAGGGGCTACACCTTC
d_call: .; clone_size: few; j_call: TRBJ2-7; v_call: TRBV5-1; cdr3_aa: CASSLGPWGMTYEQYF; cdr3_nt: TGCGCCAGCAGCTTGGGGCCTTGGGGGATGACCTACGAGCAGTACTTC
d_call: .; clone_size: few; j_call: TRBJ1-5; v_call: TRBV12-3/TRBV12-4; cdr3_aa: CASRLGYSNQPQHF; cdr3_nt: TGTGCCAGCAGATTGGGGTATAGCAATCAGCCCCAGCATTTT
d_call: TRBD1; clone_size: .; j_call: TRBJ2-5; v_call: TRBV5-1; cdr3_aa: CASTPWDSQETQYF; cdr3_nt: TGCGCCAGCACCCCCTGGGACAGTCAAGAGACCCAGTACTTC
d_call: TRBD2; clone_size: .; j_call: TRBJ2-2; v_call: TRBV6-1; cdr3_aa: CASLSGTRTGELFF; cdr3_nt: TGTGCCAGCCTATCCGGGACTAGAACCGGGGAGCTGTTTTTT
d_call: .; clone_size: .; j_call: TRBJ1-5; v_call: TRBV6-6; cdr3_aa: CASSQQSNQPQHF; cdr3_nt: TGTGCCAGCAGCCAACAGAGCAATCAGCCCCAGCATTTT
d_call: TRBD2; clone_size: few; j_call: TRBJ2-3; v_call: TRBV12-3/TRBV12-4; cdr3_aa: CASSSGTRPTDTQYF; cdr3_nt: TGTGCCAGCAGCTCCGGGACTAGGCCCACAGATACGCAGTATTTT
d_call: .; clone_size: many; j_call: TRBJ2-1; v_call: TRBV12-3/TRBV12-4; cdr3_aa: CASSRTGSYNEQFF; cdr3_nt: TGTGCCAGCAGCCGAACCGGGTCCTACAATGAGCAGTTCTTC
d_call: TRBD1; clone_size: few; j_call: TRBJ1-5; v_call: TRBV24-1; cdr3_aa: CATSGDRENQPQHF; cdr3_nt: TGTGCCACCAGTGGGGACAGGGAGAATCAGCCCCAGCATTTT
d_call: .; clone_size: few; j_call: TRBJ2-3; v_call: TRBV7-6; cdr3_aa: CASSLETATDTQYF; cdr3_nt: TGTGCCAGCAGCTTAGAGACAGCCACAGATACGCAGTATTTT